The 12 T cell receptor beta chains given below trace back to one sample, sequenced in a study. The table came from immunoSEQ multiplex PCR; TCRdb's copy has only in-frame clones and leaves some out. The repertoire has tens of thousands of clones, roughly 93% of them found once; the top ten carry 4% to 5%. The sample consisted of PBMCs. These receptors were taken from a middle-aged man with rheumatoid arthritis.

The CDR3 DNA follows: TGTGCCAGCAGTGAAGATCTGACAGGTGGCGAAGCTTTCTTT. Translating it yields CASSEDLTGGEAFF. The chain couples TRBV6-1 to TRBJ1-1; possible D gene TRBD1, 6 bases. This CDR3 has 14 amino acids. Germline assignment: CDR1 MNHNS and CDR2 SASEGT. Trimming left V 1 base short and J 8 bases short, with 14 bases between.

The chain couples TRBV7-9 to TRBJ1-2; perhaps TRBD1 as D (6 bases). The V end was cut by 4 bases, the J end by 1 base, with 25 bases between. The CDR3 sequence is 19 residues long. Per the germline V gene, CDR1 is SEHNR and CDR2 is FQNEAQ (reference sequence). The CDR3 bases are TGTGCCAGCAGCTCACGTACCGACAGCCGGGACACCCTTAACTATGGCTACACCTTC. Its protein product is CASSSRTDSRDTLNYGYTF.

The V call is TRBV30, the J call TRBJ2-7, with D unclear. This CDR3 has 12 amino acids. V gave up 0 bases and J gave up 5 bases, with 8 bases separating them. Germline V gene sequence: CDR1 GTSNPN, CDR2 SVGIG (reference sequence). CDR3 DNA sequence: TGTGCCTGGAGTGTACTATGGGACGAGCAGTACTTC. It codes for CAWSVLWDEQYF.

CDR3 in amino acids: CASSLWGVYEQYF. For the CDR3, the DNA is TGTGCCAGCAGCTTATGGGGGGTCTACGAGCAGTACTTC. V usage is TRBV13 and J usage is TRBJ2-7; a weak D match, TRBD2 (6 bases). Germline V gene lookup returns CDR1 PRHDT and CDR2 FYEKMQ (reference sequence). V gave up 2 bases and J gave up 3 bases, with 8 bases separating them. This CDR3 contains 13 residues. Together with reference TRBV13 and TRBJ2-7, the CDR3 gives the full variable domain: AAGVIQSPRHLIKEKRETATLKCYPIPRHDTVYWYQQGPGQDPQFLISFYEKMQSDKGSIPDRFSAQQFSDYHSELNMSSLELGDSALYFCASSLWGVYEQYFGPGTRLTVT.

CDR3 sequence: CASRERRDRVIPEAFF. DNA of the CDR3: TGTGCCAGCAGGGAAAGGAGGGACAGGGTAATCCCTGAAGCTTTCTTT. The V call is TRBV2, the J call TRBJ1-1; 9 bases are a match to TRBD1. The CDR3 covers 16 residues. J was trimmed by 6 bases and V by 6 bases; bases with no gene match: 14. CDR1 is SNHLY and CDR2 is FYNNEI in the germline V gene. Filled out from reference TRBV2 and TRBJ1-1, the complete variable domain reads EPEVTQTPSHQVTQMGQEVILRCVPISNHLYFYWYRQILGQKVEFLVSFYNNEISEKSEIFDDQFSVERPDGSNFTLKIRSTKLEDSAMYFCASRERRDRVIPEAFFGQGTRLTVV.

The genes are TRBV6-5 and TRBJ1-2; no clear D gene. Between the trimmed V and J ends, which lost 2 bases and 5 bases, there was a span of 15 bases. Germline V gene data show CDR1 as MNHEY and CDR2 as SVGAGI. CDR3 length: 15 residues. The CDR3 coding sequence is TGTGCCAGCAGTTACGAGGCAGCTCCCAGTTATGGCTACACCTTC. Translated: CASSYEAAPSYGYTF.

The chain carries TRBV5-1 and TRBJ1-3; D ambiguous. The length of the CDR3 is 14 residues. The V end lost 0 bases, the J end lost 3 bases, and 7 bases lay between the germline ends. Per the germline V gene, CDR1 is SGHRS and CDR2 is YFSETQ. The CDR3 nucleotides read TGCGCCAGCAGCTTGGGGGCTAGTGGAAACACCATATATTTT. It specifies CASSLGASGNTIYF.

The CDR3 spells CASSSRGSGNTIYF. For the CDR3, the DNA is TGTGCCAGCAGTTCCAGGGGTTCTGGAAACACCATATATTTT. The chain combines TRBV27 with TRBJ1-3, with D tentatively TRBD1 (6 bases). Germline V gene lookup returns CDR1 MNHEY and CDR2 SMNVEV (reference sequence). Trimming removed 4 bases from V and 1 base from J, with 8 bases in between. This CDR3 is 14 amino acids long.

V gene TRBV5-4 combines with J gene TRBJ1-1; the D gene is possibly TRBD1 (5 bases). V lost 0 bases, J lost 11 bases, and 14 bases lay in between. CDR1 is SGHNT and CDR2 is YYREEE in the germline V gene (reference sequence). This CDR3 spans 13 amino acids. In DNA form, the CDR3 reads TGTGCCAGCAGCTTGGCACAGGCTCGGTGGGCTTTCTTT. This codes for CASSLAQARWAFF.

J is TRBJ2-7 and V is TRBV10-3; 10 nucleotides agree with TRBD1. Germline CDR1 and CDR2: ENHRY and SYGVKD. The CDR3 totals 15 residues. V was clipped by 4 bases and J by 3 bases; unmatched bases: 6. The CDR3 spells CAISGRRTGGYEQYF. CDR3 DNA: TGTGCCATCAGTGGGAGAAGGACAGGGGGCTACGAGCAGTACTTC.

This chain connects TRBV4-3 to TRBJ2-6; D could derive from TRBD1 or TRBD2 (6 bases each). Germline V gives CDR1 LGHNA, CDR2 YSLEER. Trimming shortened V by 4 bases and J by 2 bases, and 12 bases separated the two germline ends. This CDR3 region has 16 residues. The CDR3: CASSPNGGAGANVLTF. The CDR3 DNA follows: TGCGCCAGCAGCCCGAACGGGGGCGCTGGGGCCAACGTCCTGACTTTC.

J is TRBJ2-1 and V is TRBV27; TRBD2 agrees at 8 bases. The germline CDR1 and CDR2 sequences are MNHEY and SMNVEV (reference sequence). This CDR3 contains 16 residues. V was pared by 4 bases and J by 9 bases, with 14 bases of the junction left unmatched. CDR3 sequence reads: CASSYLSGSSIGEQFF. Written as DNA, the CDR3 is TGTGCCAGCAGTTACCTAAGCGGGAGTTCAATCGGTGAGCAGTTCTTC.